This entry lists 5 T cell receptor beta chains sequenced from one sample in a study of T cells in women clearing cervical HPV infection. Method: immunoSEQ multiplex PCR; TCRdb's copy keeps in-frame clones and lacks some. This table holds 20,000 to 25,000 clones. Sequencing input: blood buffy coat. These receptors were taken from a woman aged 18 to 75 with a cervical HPV16 infection that either progressed to CIN3+ or cleared (not recorded which).

As for this clone: The observed sequence ends 3 residues before the CDR3 terminus, with the missing tail filled in from the germline J gene. The chain joins TRBV19 to TRBJ1-3; 8 bases fit TRBD1. The ends lost 6 bases at V and 4 bases at J; junction bases unmatched: 5. The CDR3 has 14 residues. Germline-derived CDR1 and CDR2 are LNHDA and SQIVND (reference sequence). CDR3 sequence reads: CASSTQGVGNTIYF. Partial CDR3 DNA: TGTGCCAGTAGCACACAGGGGGTCGGAAACACC.

Comment on this clone: Sequencing ends 3 residues short of the CDR3 end; the germline J gene provides the rest. The chain combines TRBV19 with TRBJ1-4, with D unresolved. Trimming left V 4 bases short and J 6 bases short, with 18 bases between. The germline gives CDR1 LNHDA, CDR2 SQIVND (reference sequence). The CDR3 loop spans 16 amino acids. CDR3 DNA (partial): TGTGCCAGTAGTAGGTCCGAGCGGCAAGAGGATGAAAAA. Residues: CASSRSERQEDEK. From start to end, the CDR3 is CASSRSERQEDEKLFF.

Details on this clone: An end of the junction does not agree with germline; a read error may underlie this. The read ends 3 residues shy of where the CDR3 ends; the end is completed using the germline J gene. The chain couples TRBV4-2 to TRBJ2-3; the D gene is possibly TRBD1 (5 bases). Germline lookup yields CDR1 LGHNA and CDR2 YNFKEQ. This CDR3 is built from 18 residues. The CDR3 spells CASSQGLLLQEGSDTQYF. The CDR3 DNA, read in part, is TGCGCCAGCAGCCAAGGCCTTTTACTACAGGAAGGTTCAGATACG.

A word on this clone: The CDR3 end is not reached by the read, which stops 3 residues before it; the germline J gene fills it in. This CDR3 is also generated by other DNA sequences in the sample. The rearrangement links TRBV2 to TRBJ2-2; perhaps TRBD1 as D (5 bases). CDR1 is SNHLY and CDR2 is FYNNEI in the germline V gene. The CDR3 is made up of 14 amino acids. V lost 7 bases, J lost 4 bases, and 13 bases lay in between. CDR3 region: CASMRQGGTGELFF. CDR3 DNA (partial): TGTGCCAGCATGCGCCAGGGTGGCACCGGGGAG.

A word on this clone: The read stops 3 residues short of the end of the CDR3; the missing end is completed from the germline J gene. The gene calls are TRBV5-1 and TRBJ2-7, with a possible D match to TRBD1 (6 bases). The germline V gene has CDR1 SGHRS and CDR2 YFSETQ. The V end was cut by 4 bases, the J end by 0 bases, with 11 bases between. The CDR3 length is 14 residues. The sequenced part of the CDR3 DNA is TGCGCCAGCAGCCCCGGGACAATCTCCTACGAG. This gives the protein CASSPGTISYE. The whole CDR3 region reads CASSPGTISYEQYF.